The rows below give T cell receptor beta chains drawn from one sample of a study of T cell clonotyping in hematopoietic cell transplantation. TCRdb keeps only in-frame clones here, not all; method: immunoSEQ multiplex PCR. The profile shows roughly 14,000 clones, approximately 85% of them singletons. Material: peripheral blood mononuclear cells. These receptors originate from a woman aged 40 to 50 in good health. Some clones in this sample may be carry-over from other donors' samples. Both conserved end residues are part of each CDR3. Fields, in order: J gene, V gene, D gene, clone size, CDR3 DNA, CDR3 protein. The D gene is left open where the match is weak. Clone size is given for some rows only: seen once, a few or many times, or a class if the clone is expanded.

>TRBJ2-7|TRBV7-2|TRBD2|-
TGTGCCAGCAGCCCCGGGACTAGGGGCTACGAGCAGTACTTC
CASSPGTRGYEQYF
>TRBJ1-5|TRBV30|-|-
TGTGCCTGGGGTAGGGGGGACAATCAGCCCCAGCATTTT
CAWGRGDNQPQHF
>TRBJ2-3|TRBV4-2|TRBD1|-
TGTGCCAGCAGCCAGCGGACAGGGGGCCCAGATACGCAGTATTTT
CASSQRTGGPDTQYF
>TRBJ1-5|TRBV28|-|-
TGTGCCAGCAGTTTGGACAATAGCAATCAGCCCCAGCATTTT
CASSLDNSNQPQHF
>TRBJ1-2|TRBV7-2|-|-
TGTGCCAGCAGCCTATCCACGGACGTGGGCTACACCTTC
CASSLSTDVGYTF
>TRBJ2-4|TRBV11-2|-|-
TGTGCCAGCAGCTTTCAGTTAGCCAAAAACATTCAGTACTTC
CASSFQLAKNIQYF
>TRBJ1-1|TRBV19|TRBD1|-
TGTGCCAGTAGTACCGGACAGGGCTTCATGAACACTGAAGCTTTCTTT
CASSTGQGFMNTEAFF
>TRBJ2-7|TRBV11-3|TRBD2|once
TGTGCCAGCAGCTTTTCGCGCGGGAGAAGGTCCTACGAGCAGTACTTC
CASSFSRGRRSYEQYF
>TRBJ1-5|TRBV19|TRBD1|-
TGTGCCAGTAGTGTCTCCAGGGGGCGGGGGAATCAGCCCCAGCATTTT
CASSVSRGRGNQPQHF
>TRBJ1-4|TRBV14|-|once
TGTGCCAGCAGCCAAGGCCTCCATGAAAAACTGTTTTTT
CASSQGLHEKLFF
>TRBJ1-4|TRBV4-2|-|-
TGTGCCAGCAGCCAAGATGCGGCCTACCCGAATGAAAAACTGTTTTTT
CASSQDAAYPNEKLFF
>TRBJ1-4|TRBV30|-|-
TGTGCCTGGACGAAACGACAGTCCCTATTCGAAAAACTGTTTTTT
CAWTKRQSLFEKLFF
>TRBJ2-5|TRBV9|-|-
TGTGCCAGCAGCGCTTGGACAGGGAGGGAAGAGACCCAGTACTTC
CASSAWTGREETQYF
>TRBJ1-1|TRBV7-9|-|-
TGTGCCAGCAGCTTATCTGCGGTGAACAAAGCTTTCTTT
CASSLSAVNKAFF
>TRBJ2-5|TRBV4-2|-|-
TGTGCCAGCAGCCAAGATCAAGACAACCAAGAGACCCAGTACTTC
CASSQDQDNQETQYF
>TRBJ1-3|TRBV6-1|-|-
TGTGCCAGCAAACTGACAGTAGGAGGAAACACCATATATTTT
CASKLTVGGNTIYF
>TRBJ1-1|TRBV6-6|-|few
TGTGCCAGCAGCCGGATGAACACTGAAGCTTTCTTT
CASSRMNTEAFF
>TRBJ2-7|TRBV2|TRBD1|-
TGTGCCAGCCTCTCGGACAGGCCAGGCTACGAGCAGTACTTC
CASLSDRPGYEQYF
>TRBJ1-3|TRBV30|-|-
TGTGCTTCCCAGGGCTCCGGAAACACCATATATTTT
CASQGSGNTIYF
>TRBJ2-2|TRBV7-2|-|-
TGTGCCAGCAGCTTCCCTGGACAGACGAACACCGGGGAGCTGTTTTTT
CASSFPGQTNTGELFF
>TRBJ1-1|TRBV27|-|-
TGTGCCAGCAGTGGATTCATGAACACTGAAGCTTTCTTT
CASSGFMNTEAFF
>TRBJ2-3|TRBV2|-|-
TGTGCCAGCAGTGGAGGAAATACGCAGTATTTT
CASSGGNTQYF
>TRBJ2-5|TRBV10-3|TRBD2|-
TGTGCCATCAGTGATAGAGGCGGGAGGGCAGAGACCCAGTACTTC
CAISDRGGRAETQYF
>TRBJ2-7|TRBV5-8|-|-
TGTGCCAGCAGCTTGGCCAGGCGGGACGAGCAGTACTTC
CASSLARRDEQYF
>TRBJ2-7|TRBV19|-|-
TGTGCCAGTAGTATCGAGGGGTTAGTCGACGAGCAGTACTTC
CASSIEGLVDEQYF
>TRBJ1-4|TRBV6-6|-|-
TGTGCCAGCAGTTACTCCAGGGGAGGTGAAAAACTGTTTTTT
CASSYSRGGEKLFF
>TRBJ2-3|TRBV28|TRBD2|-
TGTGCCAGCAGTCTCCAGGGGACTAGCGGGACCACAGATACGCAGTATTTT
CASSLQGTSGTTDTQYF
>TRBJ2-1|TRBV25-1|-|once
TGTGCCAGCAGTCCTCCCATGGATGAGCAGTTCTTC
CASSPPMDEQFF
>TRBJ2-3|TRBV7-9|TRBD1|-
TGTGCCAGCAGCTTATTCCCGGGACAGTTTTTCAGCACAGATACGCAGTATTTT
CASSLFPGQFFSTDTQYF
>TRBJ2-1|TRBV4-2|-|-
TGTGCCAGCAGCCAAGAAGGGCAGGAGTACAATGAGCAGTTCTTC
CASSQEGQEYNEQFF
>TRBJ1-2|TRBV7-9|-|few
TGTGCCAGCAGCTTAGGGTCAGTCGGCTACACCTTC
CASSLGSVGYTF
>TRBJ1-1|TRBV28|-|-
TGTGCCAGCAGTTTATTGACAGTTCAAACTGAAGCTTTCTTT
CASSLLTVQTEAFF
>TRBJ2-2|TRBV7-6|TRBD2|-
TGTGCCAGCAGCTTACTAGCGGCCCCGAACACCGGGGAGCTGTTTTTT
CASSLLAAPNTGELFF
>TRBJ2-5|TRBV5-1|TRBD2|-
TGCGCCAGCAGAGTGAACTCAGCGGGAGAAGAGACCCAGTACTTC
CASRVNSAGEETQYF
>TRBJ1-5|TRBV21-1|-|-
TGTGCCAGCAGCAAGGGACAGGGTCGCAATCAGCCCCAGCATTTT
CASSKGQGRNQPQHF
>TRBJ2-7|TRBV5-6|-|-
TGTGCCAGCAGCCTGAGCGTTTACGAGCAGTACTTC
CASSLSVYEQYF
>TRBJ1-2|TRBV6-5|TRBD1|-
TGTGCCAGCATAGGTTTCAGGGGGCCCTATGGCTACACCTTC
CASIGFRGPYGYTF
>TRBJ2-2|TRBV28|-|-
TGTGCCAGCAGTTTCCGGGACGGCAACACCGGGGAGCTGTTTTTT
CASSFRDGNTGELFF
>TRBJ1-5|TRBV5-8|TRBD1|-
TGTGCCAGCAGCCCGGGACAGACCAATCAGCCCCAGCATTTT
CASSPGQTNQPQHF
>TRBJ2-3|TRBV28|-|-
TGTGCCAGCAGTCATGGGGTGGAGGGGGCTAGCACAGATACGCAGTATTTT
CASSHGVEGASTDTQYF
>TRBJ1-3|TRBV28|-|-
TGTGCCAGCAGTTTCCCCGGGACCGGCAACTCTGGAAACACCATATATTTT
CASSFPGTGNSGNTIYF